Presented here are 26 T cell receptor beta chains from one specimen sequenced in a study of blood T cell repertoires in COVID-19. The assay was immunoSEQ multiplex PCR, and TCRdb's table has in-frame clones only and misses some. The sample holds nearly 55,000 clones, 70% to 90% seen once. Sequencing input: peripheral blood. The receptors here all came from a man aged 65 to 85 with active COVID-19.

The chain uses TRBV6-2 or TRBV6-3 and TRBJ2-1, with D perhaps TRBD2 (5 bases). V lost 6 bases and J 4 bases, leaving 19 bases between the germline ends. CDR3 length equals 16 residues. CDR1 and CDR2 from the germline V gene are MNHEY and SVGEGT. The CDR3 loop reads CASSPPRGTKYNEQFF. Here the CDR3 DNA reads TGTGCCAGCAGCCCTCCCCGGGGTACCAAATACAATGAGCAGTTCTTC.

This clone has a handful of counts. In nucleotides, the CDR3 is TGTGCCAGCAGCTTAAATAACAAGAACACTGAAGCTTTCTTT. Translated: CASSLNNKNTEAFF. The V gene is TRBV7-3, the J gene TRBJ1-1, with no clear D. Looked up from germline, CDR1 is SGHTA and CDR2 is FQGTGA. This CDR3 comprises 14 residues. Trimming pared 1 base from V and 1 base from J, leaving 7 bases between.

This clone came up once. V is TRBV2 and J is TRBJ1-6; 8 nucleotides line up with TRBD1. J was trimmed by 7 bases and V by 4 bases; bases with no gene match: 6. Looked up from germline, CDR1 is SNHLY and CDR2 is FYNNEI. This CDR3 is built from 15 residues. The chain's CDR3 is CASSGTGPQNSPLHF. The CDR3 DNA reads TGTGCCAGCAGTGGGACAGGGCCTCAGAATTCACCCCTCCACTTT.

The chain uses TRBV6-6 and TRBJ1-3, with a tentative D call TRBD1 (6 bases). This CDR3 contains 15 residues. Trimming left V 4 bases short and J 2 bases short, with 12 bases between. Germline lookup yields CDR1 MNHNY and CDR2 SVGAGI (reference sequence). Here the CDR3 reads CASSWAGTTGNTIYF. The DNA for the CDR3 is TGTGCCAGCAGTTGGGCCGGGACAACTGGAAACACCATATATTTT.

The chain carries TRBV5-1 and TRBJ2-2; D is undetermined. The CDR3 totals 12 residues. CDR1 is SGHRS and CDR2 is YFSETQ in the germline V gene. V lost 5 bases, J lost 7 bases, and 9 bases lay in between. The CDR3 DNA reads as TGCGCCAGCAGTAGCCCGGGCGGGGAGCTGTTTTTT. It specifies CASSSPGGELFF.

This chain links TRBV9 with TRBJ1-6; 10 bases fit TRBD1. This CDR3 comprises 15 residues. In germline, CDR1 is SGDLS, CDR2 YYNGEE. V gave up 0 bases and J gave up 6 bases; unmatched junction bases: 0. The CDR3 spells CASSVGTGGNSPLHF. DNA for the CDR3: TGTGCCAGCAGCGTAGGGACAGGGGGTAATTCACCCCTCCACTTT. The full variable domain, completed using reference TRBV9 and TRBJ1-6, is DSGVTQTPKHLITATGQRVTLRCSPRSGDLSVYWYQQSLDQGLQFLIQYYNGEERAKGNILERFSAQQFPDLHSELNLSSLELGDSALYFCASSVGTGGNSPLHFGNGTRLTVT.

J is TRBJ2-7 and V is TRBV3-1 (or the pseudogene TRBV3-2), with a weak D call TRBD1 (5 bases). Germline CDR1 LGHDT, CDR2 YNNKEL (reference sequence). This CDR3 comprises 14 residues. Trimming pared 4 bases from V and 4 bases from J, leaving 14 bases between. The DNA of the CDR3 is TGTGCCAGCAGCCGGGGCCTTGATGGTTACGAGCAGTACTTC. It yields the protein CASSRGLDGYEQYF.

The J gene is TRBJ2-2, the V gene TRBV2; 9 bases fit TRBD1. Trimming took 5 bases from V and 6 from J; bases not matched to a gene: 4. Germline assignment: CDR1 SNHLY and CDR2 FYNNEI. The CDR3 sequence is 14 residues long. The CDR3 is CASSLTGGPGELFF. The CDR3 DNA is TGTGCCAGCAGTTTAACAGGGGGCCCCGGGGAGCTGTTTTTT.

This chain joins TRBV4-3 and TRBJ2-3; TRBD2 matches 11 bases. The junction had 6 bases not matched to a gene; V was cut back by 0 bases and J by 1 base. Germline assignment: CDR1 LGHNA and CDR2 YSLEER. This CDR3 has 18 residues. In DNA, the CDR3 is TGCGCCAGCAGCCAAGATACGGCTAGCGGGGGGCGCACAGATACGCAGTATTTT. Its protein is CASSQDTASGGRTDTQYF.

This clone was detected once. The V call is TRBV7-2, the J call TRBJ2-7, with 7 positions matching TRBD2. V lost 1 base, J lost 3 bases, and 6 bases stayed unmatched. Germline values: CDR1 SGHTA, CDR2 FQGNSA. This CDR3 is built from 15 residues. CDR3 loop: CASSLEAGRRYEQYF. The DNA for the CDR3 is TGTGCCAGCAGCTTAGAAGCGGGGCGCCGCTACGAGCAGTACTTC.

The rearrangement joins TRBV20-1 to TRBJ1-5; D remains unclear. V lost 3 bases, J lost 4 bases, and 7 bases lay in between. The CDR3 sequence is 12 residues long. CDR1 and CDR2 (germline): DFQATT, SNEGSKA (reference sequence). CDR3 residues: CSASTANQPQHF. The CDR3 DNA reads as TGCAGTGCTAGTACCGCGAATCAGCCCCAGCATTTT.

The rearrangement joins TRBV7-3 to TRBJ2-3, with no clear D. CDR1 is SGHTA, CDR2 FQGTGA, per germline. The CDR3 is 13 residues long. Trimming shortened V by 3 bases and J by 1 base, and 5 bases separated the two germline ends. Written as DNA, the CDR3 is TGTGCCAGCAGCTTCCAGGGCACAGATACGCAGTATTTT. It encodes CASSFQGTDTQYF.

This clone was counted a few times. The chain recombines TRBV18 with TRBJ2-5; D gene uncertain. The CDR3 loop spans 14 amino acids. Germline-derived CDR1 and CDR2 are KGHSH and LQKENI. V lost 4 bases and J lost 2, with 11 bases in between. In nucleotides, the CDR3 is TGTGCCAGCTCACTAGGAGTTAGACAAGAGACCCAGTACTTC. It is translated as CASSLGVRQETQYF.

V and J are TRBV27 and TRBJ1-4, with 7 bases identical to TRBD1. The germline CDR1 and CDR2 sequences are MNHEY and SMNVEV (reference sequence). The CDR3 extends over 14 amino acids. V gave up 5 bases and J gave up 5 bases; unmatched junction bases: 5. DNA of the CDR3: TGTGCCAGCAGTCCCCGACAGGGAAATGAAAAACTGTTTTTT. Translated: CASSPRQGNEKLFF.

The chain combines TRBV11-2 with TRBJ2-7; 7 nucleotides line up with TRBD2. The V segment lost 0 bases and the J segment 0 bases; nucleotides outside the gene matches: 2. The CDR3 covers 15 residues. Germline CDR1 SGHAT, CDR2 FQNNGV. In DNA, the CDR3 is TGTGCCAGCAGCTTAGAGGGAGGGGCCTCCTACGAGCAGTACTTC. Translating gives CASSLEGGASYEQYF.

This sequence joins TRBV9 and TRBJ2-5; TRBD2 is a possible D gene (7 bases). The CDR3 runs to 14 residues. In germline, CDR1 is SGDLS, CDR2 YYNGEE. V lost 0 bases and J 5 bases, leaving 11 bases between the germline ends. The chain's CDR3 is CASSVGGGGETQYF. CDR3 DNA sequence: TGTGCCAGCAGCGTAGGAGGGGGAGGGGAGACCCAGTACTTC.

CDR3 sequence: CASGSDRLGGNTIYF. In nucleotides, the CDR3 is TGTGCTAGTGGCTCGGACAGGCTAGGCGGAAACACCATATATTTT. This chain joins TRBV12-5 and TRBJ1-3; 7 bases agree with TRBD1. Trimming removed 6 bases from V and 4 bases from J; junction bases left unmatched: 9. The CDR3 length is 15 residues. The V gene's germline CDR1 is LGHNT and CDR2 FRNRAP.

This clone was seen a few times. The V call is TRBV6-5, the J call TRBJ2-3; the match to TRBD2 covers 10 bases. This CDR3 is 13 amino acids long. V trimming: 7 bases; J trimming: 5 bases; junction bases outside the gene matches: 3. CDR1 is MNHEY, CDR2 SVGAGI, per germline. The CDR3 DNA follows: TGTGCCAGCAATCGACTAGCGGGAGATACGCAGTATTTT. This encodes CASNRLAGDTQYF.

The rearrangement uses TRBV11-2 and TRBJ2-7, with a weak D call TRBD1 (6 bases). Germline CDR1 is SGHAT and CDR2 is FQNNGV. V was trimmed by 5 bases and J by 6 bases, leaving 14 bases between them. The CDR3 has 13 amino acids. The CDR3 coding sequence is TGTGCCAGCAGCCCCGGGACATTGAGCGAGCAGTACTTC. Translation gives CASSPGTLSEQYF.

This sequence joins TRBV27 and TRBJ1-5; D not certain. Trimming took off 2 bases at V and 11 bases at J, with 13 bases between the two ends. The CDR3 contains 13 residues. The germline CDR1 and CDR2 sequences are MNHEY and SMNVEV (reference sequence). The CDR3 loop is CASSLDPLQSQHF. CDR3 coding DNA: TGTGCCAGCAGTTTAGACCCTTTACAGTCCCAGCATTTT.

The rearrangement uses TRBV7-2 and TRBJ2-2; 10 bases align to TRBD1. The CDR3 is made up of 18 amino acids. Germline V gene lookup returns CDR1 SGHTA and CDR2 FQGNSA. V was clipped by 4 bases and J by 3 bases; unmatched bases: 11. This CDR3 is CASSSRQGAPLDTGELFF. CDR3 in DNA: TGTGCCAGCAGCTCTCGACAGGGGGCGCCTCTCGACACCGGGGAGCTGTTTTTT. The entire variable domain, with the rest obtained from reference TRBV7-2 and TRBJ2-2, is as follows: GAGVSQSPSNKVTEKGKDVELRCDPISGHTALYWYRQSLGQGLEFLIYFQGNSAPDKSGLPSDRFSAERTGGSVSTLTIQRTQQEDSAVYLCASSSRQGAPLDTGELFFGEGSRLTVL.

CDR3 DNA sequence: TGCGCCAGCAGCCAAGTAAGGCAGGGGGCCATTCAGTACTTC. Amino acids: CASSQVRQGAIQYF. V and J are TRBV4-3 and TRBJ2-4, with 8 bases that match TRBD1. The CDR3 totals 14 residues. In germline, CDR1 is LGHNA, CDR2 YSLEER. The J segment lost 9 bases and the V segment lost 1 base, leaving 5 bases of the junction unmatched.

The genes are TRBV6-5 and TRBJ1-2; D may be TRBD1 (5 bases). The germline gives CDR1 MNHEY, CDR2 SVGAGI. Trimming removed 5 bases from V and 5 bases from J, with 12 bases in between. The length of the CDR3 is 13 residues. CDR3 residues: CASSPLGGYGYTF. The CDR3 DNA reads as TGTGCCAGCAGTCCCCTGGGGGGGTATGGCTACACCTTC.

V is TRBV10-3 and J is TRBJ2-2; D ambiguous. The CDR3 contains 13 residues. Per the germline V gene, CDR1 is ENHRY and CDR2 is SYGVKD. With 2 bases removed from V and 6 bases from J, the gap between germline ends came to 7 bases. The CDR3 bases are TGTGCCATCAGTGAGCCGACTCCCGGGGAGCTGTTTTTT. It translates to CAISEPTPGELFF.

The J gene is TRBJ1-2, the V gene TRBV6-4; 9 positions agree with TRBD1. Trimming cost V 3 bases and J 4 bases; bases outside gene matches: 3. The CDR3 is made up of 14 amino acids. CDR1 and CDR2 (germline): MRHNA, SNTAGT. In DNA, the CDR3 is TGTGCCAGCAGTGAAGAGACAGGGGGCTATGGCTACACCTTC. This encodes CASSEETGGYGYTF.

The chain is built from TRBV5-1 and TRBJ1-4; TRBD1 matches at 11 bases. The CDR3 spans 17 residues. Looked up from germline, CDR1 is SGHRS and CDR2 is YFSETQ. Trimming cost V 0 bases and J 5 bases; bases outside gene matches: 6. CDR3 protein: CASSLGTGGIVNEKLFF. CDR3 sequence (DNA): TGCGCCAGCAGCTTGGGGACAGGGGGCATAGTCAATGAAAAACTGTTTTTT.